The entry below gives a single TCR beta chain sequence along with its context. This clonotype was recorded a few times. Its cognate antigen has yet to be identified. Base qualities are not at hand, and no much larger clone is one base apart. Looking up the germline V gene (reference sequence) yields CDR1 LGHDT and CDR2 YNNKEL. From the cysteine through the phenylalanine, the CDR3 covers 16 amino acids. CDR3 DNA only is kept here, 48 bases in frame from base 1. The junction carries 17 bases between V and J, which are trimmed by 1 base and 7 bases respectively. Taken with the paper, the label for time point translates to: newly diagnosed GD, antithyroid drugs for less than 3 months. For both TCR sequencing and RNA sequencing, RNA was extracted from PBMCs in TRIzol. Graves' disease was diagnosed according to American Thyroid Association guidelines. Patients were recruited from an endocrinology department in Xi'an, China. Each patient gave around 9 milliliters of peripheral blood, collected in an EDTA anticoagulant tube. PBMCs were isolated by Ficoll Paque Plus density gradient separation without further T cell sorting. An Agilent 2100 Bioanalyzer and agarose gel were used to check RNA quality, while a NanoDrop 2000 measured RNA concentration.

Library preparation used multiplex PCR. Sequencing instrument: Illumina HiSeq 4000. TCR beta libraries were built with iRepertoire HTBI primers and Arm-PCR amplification of CDR3 regions. Gel purification was performed on PCR products prior to sequencing. As for the original processing: A total of some 60 TRBV and approximately 15 TRBJ segments were identified across samples and were used for gene usage analysis of CDR3 amino acid clonotypes. Filtered high-quality paired reads were merged into contigs using COPE and FqMerger. BLAST was used to align contigs to the IMGT TRBV, TRBD and TRBJ reference genes, and CDR3 was defined following IMGT. Any clonotype with a frequency above 0.1% was counted as a highly expanded clone. Shannon entropy served as the measure of repertoire diversity, while the Gini coefficient captured V-J evenness. Public clonotypes were defined as clonotypes shared by more than one individual. TCRdb reworked the public reads: Q25 trimming with fastp, MiXCR clone assembly, productive beta chains retained. Every entry covers one CDR3 protein and lists the most common genes and DNA from its rows. The V and J calls here are based on TCRdb, not the publication. Here the sample has 550,000 or so distinct CDR3 sequences; approximately 12% occur a single time. Roughly 9.3% of the sample lies in the top ten.

This record belongs to a study of regulatory T cells in long-lasting Graves disease (dated by TCRdb to about 2021). Some background on the complete study: Newly diagnosed Graves' disease patients had taken antithyroid drugs for less than 3 months. Persistent Graves' disease patients were compared with newly diagnosed Graves' disease patients by peripheral blood TCR sequencing and RNA sequencing. The study was registered as a clinical trial and conducted in China. A total of 33 samples underwent TCR sequencing, from 13 patients with persistent Graves' disease and approximately 20 patients with newly diagnosed Graves' disease.

Summary of the overall study and its limitations: More public clonotypes were shared among persistent patients (roughly 2,700) than among newly diagnosed patients (approximately 1,000). Because the primary lesion, thyroid tissue, could not be accessed, the study looked at peripheral blood alone. Sequencing and analysis were limited to the TCR beta chain. Compared with newly diagnosed patients, patients with persistent Graves' disease had lower TCR Shannon entropy and fewer highly expanded clones, which suggests clonal expansion. The authors acknowledged the small sample size as a limitation that may reduce accuracy. Preferential use of TRBV28, TRBJ1-2 and TRBJ2-5 was observed in persistent disease, whereas TRBV20-1 and TRBJ2-1 were favored in newly diagnosed disease.

Separately, the same data were catalogued under a study of T cells in Graves' hyperthyroidism and ophthalmopathy. As noted in the second study: Stable Graves' hyperthyroidism was defined as the absence of progression to ophthalmopathy over 18 months of follow-up. Hyperthyroidism patients were aged 18 to 65 years and newly diagnosed, with disease duration of less than 2 months. Patients with uncontrolled infections, other autoimmune diseases, pregnancy or lactation were excluded. Diagnoses were based on clinical symptoms, serum thyroxine and TRAb, thyroid ultrasound and orbital computed tomography. A first-round RT-PCR of the TCR CDR3 used the HTBI primer set with the Qiagen OneStep RT-PCR kit. Most expanded thyroid clonotypes (frequency above 0.001) were also found in blood, which suggests that blood repertoires may mirror thyroid immune responses. In cross-validation, a model built on a 13 V-J signature told ophthalmopathy apart from stable hyperthyroidism with just under 90% sensitivity and around 83% specificity, and in testing the same model reached 80%/75%. In validation, the model predicted progression to ophthalmopathy a median of roughly 6.5 months before onset, with roughly 70% sensitivity and about 72% specificity. To identify TCR V-J signatures that set the groups apart, the researchers used a discovery cohort of about a hundred patients, made up of approximately 43 with Graves' ophthalmopathy and about 59 with stable Graves' hyperthyroidism. Prospective prediction of ophthalmopathy was tested in an independent validation cohort consisting of about 19 hyperthyroidism patients and 15 to 17 patients who later progressed to ophthalmopathy. The roughly 100 discovery patients were randomly divided into training and test sets at a 7:3 ratio. In addition, the study compared T-cell repertoires in thyroid tissue and in blood from roughly 6 Graves' hyperthyroidism patients. Following sampling, methimazole starting at 30 mg daily was given to hyperthyroidism patients, and high-dose intravenous methylprednisolone was given to ophthalmopathy patients. Libraries were constructed in a second round of multiplex PCR, after which size selection and purification were performed. Paired-end sequencing of the libraries was performed with 100 bp reads on an Illumina HiSeq2000. SOAPnuke was used to process the raw data, with reads discarded if the reads contained adapters or uncalled bases, had a mean Phred below 15, or lacked an exact constant-primer or identifier match. COPE v1.2.5 was used to merge high-quality paired reads, and clonotypes were defined as unique nucleotide sequences. MiTCR v1.1 was used to align clonotypes to the IMGT TRBV, TRBD and TRBJ reference segments. Only V-J combinations with frequency above 0.0001, covering roughly 99% of repertoires, were analysed. The TCS score was defined as F50 (clonal expansion) divided by E x V (chaos), with BLOSUM62-based TCRdist calculated between CDR3 peptides within each V-J. Welch's t-statistics and random forest reduced 500 to 650 V-J features to 13, which were used in a naive Bayes classifier (R e1071). Sample size was not statistically predetermined, and blinding of investigators to group allocation was not performed. The paper reports TCR Vbeta CDR3 sequencing of approximately 140 peripheral blood samples: approximately 43 ophthalmopathy, roughly 80 hyperthyroidism and around 17 progressor patients.

The receptor comes from a woman between 25 and 40 years old with Graves disease. Donor details come from another sample of the same person, matched by shared clones. The chain uses TRBV3-1 and TRBJ1-5, with no reliable assignment of the D segment. The material was peripheral blood mononuclear cells (PBMCs), obtained at new diagnosis, from a patient treated with antithyroid drugs. The nucleotides read TGTGCCAGCAGCCAAGGAGGAGGACCTTTTGGGCAGCCCCAGCATTTT. This yields the protein CASSQGGGPFGQPQHF.